One and the same sample provided the 6 T cell receptor beta chains below, sequenced in a study of blood T cell repertoires in COVID-19. The assay was immunoSEQ multiplex PCR, and TCRdb's table has in-frame clones only and misses some. The sample contains under 500,000 clones, around 87% of which appear only once. The sample comprised PBMCs or T cells enriched from blood (not recorded which). The receptors derive from a man aged 30-40 years who had recovered from COVID-19.

The V and J genes are TRBV6-5 and TRBJ1-2, with D perhaps matching TRBD1 (6 bases). V gave up 9 bases and J gave up 2 bases, with 13 bases separating them. The CDR3 runs to 13 residues. Germline V CDR1 and CDR2: MNHEY, SVGAGI. CDR3 amino acids: CARLFQGNYGYTF. The CDR3 bases are TGTGCCAGGCTTTTCCAGGGGAACTATGGCTACACCTTC.

The chain links TRBV11-2 to TRBJ1-2, with TRBD1 as a possible D gene (6 bases). Trimming took 6 bases from V and 4 from J, leaving 12 bases between them. CDR3 length equals 13 residues. Looked up from germline, CDR1 is SGHAT and CDR2 is FQNNGV. In DNA form, the CDR3 reads TGTGCCAGCAGACTAGGGGGTTCCTATGGCTACACCTTC. Its protein is CASRLGGSYGYTF.

V gene TRBV28 combines with J gene TRBJ2-7; 7 positions match TRBD1. Germline CDR1 and CDR2: MDHEN and SYDVKM. The CDR3 consists of 14 residues. After removal of 6 bases from V and 4 bases from J, the junction contained 9 bases not matched to a gene. The CDR3 nucleotides read TGTGCCAGCAGCCCTCGGACAGGACCTTACGAGCAGTACTTC. Protein: CASSPRTGPYEQYF.

The rearrangement links TRBV4-1 to TRBJ2-4, with D perhaps matching TRBD1 (6 bases). CDR3 length: 18 residues. V was clipped by 0 bases and J by 4 bases, with 19 bases between them. Germline V gene data show CDR1 as MGHRA and CDR2 as YSYEKL. DNA for the CDR3: TGCGCCAGCAGCCAAGATTTTGTCAGCCGGACAGAAAAAAACATTCAGTACTTC. Translation gives CASSQDFVSRTEKNIQYF.

The J gene is TRBJ2-5, the V gene TRBV11-2; maybe TRBD2 (6 bases). Germline-derived CDR1 and CDR2 are SGHAT and FQNNGV. V dropped 9 bases and J dropped 7 bases, with 15 bases sitting between them. The CDR3 length is 12 residues. CDR3 DNA: TGTGCCAGTTCCGGGGCCGGGGGGACCCAGTACTTC. Its translation is CASSGAGGTQYF.

This rearrangement joins TRBV24-1 to TRBJ2-7; tentative D call: TRBD2 (5 bases). The CDR3 has 13 residues. Trimming removed 1 base from V and 5 bases from J, with 8 bases in between. Germline values: CDR1 KGHDR, CDR2 SFDVKD. CDR3 sequence: CATSDLPGNEQYF. The CDR3 DNA reads TGTGCCACCAGTGATTTACCGGGGAACGAGCAGTACTTC.